This TCR beta chain was captured by sequencing in a study of long-term antiretroviral therapy in people with HIV. A v3.0 immunoSEQ assay was performed at survey level. Profiled with immunoSEQ multiplex PCR; TCRdb holds only in-frame clones, not every one. Of 25,000 to 30,000 clones listed, approximately 92% were seen once; the top ten hold approximately 4.3%. The CDR3 runs 16 residues. Germline V CDR1 and CDR2: MNHGY, SAAAGT. Trimming took off 2 bases at V and 8 bases at J, with 21 bases between the two ends. The chain joins TRBV6-8 to TRBJ1-2, with D maybe TRBD1 (5 bases). This TCR derives from a woman aged 35 to 49 with HIV. The starting material was unsorted PBMCs, obtained roughly 5 years after starting antiretroviral therapy. The DNA for the CDR3 is TGTGCCAGCAGTTACACCCGCCGCAGCAGGGTGGAGGGCTACACCTTC. This translates into CASSYTRRSRVEGYTF.